Only a few counts were recorded for the clone carrying this TCR beta chain. This sample is part of a study of human T cells and chemical hapten exposure. CDR3 length: 13 amino acids. Between the trimmed V and J ends, which lost 2 bases and 3 bases, there was a span of 4 bases. Germline assignment: CDR1 MNHEY and CDR2 SVGEGT. TCRdb reprocessed the RACE reads via MiXCR and lists one record per CDR3 protein. The sample lists about 120,000 distinct CDR3 sequences, about 11% occurring once. The sample's time point: patch test 3, about 24 weeks after DPC sensitization. Treatment defined: therapeutic diphenylcyclopropenone sensitization with weekly scalp DPC.

The source material was whole blood, sampled in connection with sensitization to the hapten diphenylcyclopropenone (DPC). The gene calls are TRBV6-2 or TRBV6-3 and TRBJ2-2; D gene unclear. This receptor was taken from a woman in her 50s with alopecia areata. Some clones in this sample may be carry-over from other donors' samples. CDR3 in amino acids: CASSYVYTGELFF. In DNA form, the CDR3 reads TGTGCCAGCAGTTACGTTTACACCGGGGAGCTGTTTTTT.